This TCR beta chain was sequenced for a study of molecular identifiers for immune sequencing clone quantification. Study-level points and caveats: A shared barcode on identical TCR molecules could lead to underestimated sizes for highly expanded clones.

Previously published methods and listed TCR primers were used for the bulk TCR libraries. TCRdb fed the PCR reads into MiXCR, producing one record per CDR3 protein. Of approximately 500,000 distinct CDR3 sequences in the sample, 20% to 25% were seen once. Only a few counts were recorded for this clonotype. Its target is not known. V lost 0 bases, J lost 4 bases, and 13 bases lay in between. The germline gives CDR1 DFQATT, CDR2 SNEGSKA (reference sequence). The CDR3 extends over 14 amino acids. Libraries of naive CD8 cells were prepared from around 20,000 to 1,000,000 sorted cells using 10%, 30% or 50% RNA. Sorting captured naive CD8 T cells as CD8+CD4-CCR7+CD45RA+.

The sample taken for sequencing was naive CD8+ T cells from blood, with Jurkat cell RNA spiked in. The subset is: FACS-sorted CD8+CD4-CCR7+CD45RA+ naive T cells. The source of this sequence is a human donor in good health. Some libraries in this study had Jurkat cell RNA spiked in. This chain connects TRBV20-1 to TRBJ2-7, with a tentative D call TRBD1 (5 bases). The CDR3 DNA sequence: TGCAGTGCTAGAGATTTAGGGGTTGGGTACGAGCAGTACTTC. Its translation: CSARDLGVGYEQYF.